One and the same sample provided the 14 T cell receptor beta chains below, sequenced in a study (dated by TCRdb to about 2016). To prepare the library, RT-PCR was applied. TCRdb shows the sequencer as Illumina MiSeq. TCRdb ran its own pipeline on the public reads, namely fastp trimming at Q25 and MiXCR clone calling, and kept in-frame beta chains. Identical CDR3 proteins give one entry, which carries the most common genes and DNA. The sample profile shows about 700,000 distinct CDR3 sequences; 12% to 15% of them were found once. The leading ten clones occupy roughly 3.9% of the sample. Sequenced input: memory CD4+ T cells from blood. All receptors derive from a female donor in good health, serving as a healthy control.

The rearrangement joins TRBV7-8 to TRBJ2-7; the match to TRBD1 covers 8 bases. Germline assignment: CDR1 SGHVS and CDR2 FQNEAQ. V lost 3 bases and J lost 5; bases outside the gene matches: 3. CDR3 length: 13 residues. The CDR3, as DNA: TGTGCCAGCAGCTTGGACAGGGAAAACGAGCAGTACTTC. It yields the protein CASSLDRENEQYF.

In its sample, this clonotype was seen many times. Here the CDR3 DNA reads TGTGCCAGCAGTACCCGGGACAGAGGAAGCACAGATACGCAGTATTTT. Its protein is CASSTRDRGSTDTQYF. The chain links TRBV6-1 to TRBJ2-3, with 7 bases that match TRBD1. This CDR3 is built from 16 residues. Germline V CDR1 and CDR2: MNHNS, SASEGT. V trimming: 5 bases; J trimming: 0 bases; junction bases outside the gene matches: 8.

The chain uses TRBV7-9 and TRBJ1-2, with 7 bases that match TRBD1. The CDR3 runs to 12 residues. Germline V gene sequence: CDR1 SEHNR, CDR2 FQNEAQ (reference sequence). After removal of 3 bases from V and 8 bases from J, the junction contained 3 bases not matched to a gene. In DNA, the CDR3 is TGTGCCAGCAGCTTCGACAGGGACGGCTACACCTTC. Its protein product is CASSFDRDGYTF.

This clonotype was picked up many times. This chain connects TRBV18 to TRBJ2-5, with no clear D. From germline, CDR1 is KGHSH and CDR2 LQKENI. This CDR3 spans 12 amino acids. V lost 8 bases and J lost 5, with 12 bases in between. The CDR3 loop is CASSPARETQYF. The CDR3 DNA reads TGTGCCAGCAGTCCCGCGCGGGAGACCCAGTACTTC.

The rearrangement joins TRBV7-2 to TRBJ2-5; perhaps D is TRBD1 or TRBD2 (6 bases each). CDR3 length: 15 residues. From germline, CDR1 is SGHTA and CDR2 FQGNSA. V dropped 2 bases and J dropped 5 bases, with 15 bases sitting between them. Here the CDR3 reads CASSLRWGAGETQYF. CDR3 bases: TGTGCCAGCAGCTTAAGATGGGGGGCAGGGGAGACCCAGTACTTC.

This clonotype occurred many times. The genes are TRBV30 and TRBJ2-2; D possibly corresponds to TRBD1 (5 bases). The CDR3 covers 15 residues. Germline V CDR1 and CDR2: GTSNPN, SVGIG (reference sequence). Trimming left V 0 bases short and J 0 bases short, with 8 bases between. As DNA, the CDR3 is TGTGCCTGGAGTGTATGGACATCGAACACCGGGGAGCTGTTTTTT. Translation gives CAWSVWTSNTGELFF.

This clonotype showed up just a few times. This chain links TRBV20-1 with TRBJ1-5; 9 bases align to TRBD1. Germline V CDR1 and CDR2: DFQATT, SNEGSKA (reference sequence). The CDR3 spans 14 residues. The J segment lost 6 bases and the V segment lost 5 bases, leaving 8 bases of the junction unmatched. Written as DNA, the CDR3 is TGCAGTGCTTTGGGACAGGGTGGCAGTCAGCCCCAGCATTTT. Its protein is CSALGQGGSQPQHF.

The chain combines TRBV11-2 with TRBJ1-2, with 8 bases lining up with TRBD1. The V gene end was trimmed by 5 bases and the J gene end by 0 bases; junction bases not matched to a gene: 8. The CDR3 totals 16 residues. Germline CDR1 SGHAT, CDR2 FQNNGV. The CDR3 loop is CASSVTGGSTNYGYTF. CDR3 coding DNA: TGTGCCAGCAGCGTCACAGGGGGAAGCACTAACTATGGCTACACCTTC.

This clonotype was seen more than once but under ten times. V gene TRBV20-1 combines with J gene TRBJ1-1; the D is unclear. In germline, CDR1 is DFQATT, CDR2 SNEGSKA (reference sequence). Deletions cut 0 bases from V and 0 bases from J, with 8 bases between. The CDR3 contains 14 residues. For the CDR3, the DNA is TGCAGTGCTAGAGATGTACGGCTGAACACTGAAGCTTTCTTT. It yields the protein CSARDVRLNTEAFF.

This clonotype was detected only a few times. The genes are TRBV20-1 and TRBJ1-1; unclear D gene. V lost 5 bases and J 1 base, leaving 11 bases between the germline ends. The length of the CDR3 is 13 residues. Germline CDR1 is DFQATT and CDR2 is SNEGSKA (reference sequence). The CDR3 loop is CSAPGWENTEAFF. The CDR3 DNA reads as TGCAGTGCTCCGGGGTGGGAGAACACTGAAGCTTTCTTT.

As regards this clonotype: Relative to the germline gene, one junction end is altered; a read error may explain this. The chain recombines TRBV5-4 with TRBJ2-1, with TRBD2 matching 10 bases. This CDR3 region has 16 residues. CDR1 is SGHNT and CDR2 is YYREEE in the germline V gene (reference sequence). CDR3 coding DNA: TGTGCCATCAGCTCAAAACGAGCGGGAGGGCCTAGTGAGCAGTTCTTC. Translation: CAISSKRAGGPSEQFF.

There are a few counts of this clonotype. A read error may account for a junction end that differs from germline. CDR3 sequence (DNA): TGTGCCAGCACCTTAGGGGGGCTTTTTACCCTCCACTTT. This gives the protein CASTLGGLFTLHF. This sequence joins TRBV7-2 and TRBJ1-6, with a tentative D call TRBD1 (6 bases). The CDR3 loop spans 13 amino acids. Germline CDR1 reads SGHTA; CDR2 reads FQGNSA.

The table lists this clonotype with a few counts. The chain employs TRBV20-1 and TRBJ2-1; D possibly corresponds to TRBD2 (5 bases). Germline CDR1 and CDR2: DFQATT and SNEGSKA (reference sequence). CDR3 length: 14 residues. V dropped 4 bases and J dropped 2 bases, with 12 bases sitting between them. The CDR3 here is CSANGRGAYNEQFF. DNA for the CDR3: TGCAGTGCTAACGGTCGGGGTGCCTACAATGAGCAGTTCTTC.

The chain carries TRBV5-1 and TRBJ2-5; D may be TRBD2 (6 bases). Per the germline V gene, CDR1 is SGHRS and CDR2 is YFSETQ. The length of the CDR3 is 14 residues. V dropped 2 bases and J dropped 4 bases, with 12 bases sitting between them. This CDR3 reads CASSFFGSRETQYF. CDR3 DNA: TGCGCCAGCAGCTTCTTCGGGAGTCGAGAGACCCAGTACTTC.